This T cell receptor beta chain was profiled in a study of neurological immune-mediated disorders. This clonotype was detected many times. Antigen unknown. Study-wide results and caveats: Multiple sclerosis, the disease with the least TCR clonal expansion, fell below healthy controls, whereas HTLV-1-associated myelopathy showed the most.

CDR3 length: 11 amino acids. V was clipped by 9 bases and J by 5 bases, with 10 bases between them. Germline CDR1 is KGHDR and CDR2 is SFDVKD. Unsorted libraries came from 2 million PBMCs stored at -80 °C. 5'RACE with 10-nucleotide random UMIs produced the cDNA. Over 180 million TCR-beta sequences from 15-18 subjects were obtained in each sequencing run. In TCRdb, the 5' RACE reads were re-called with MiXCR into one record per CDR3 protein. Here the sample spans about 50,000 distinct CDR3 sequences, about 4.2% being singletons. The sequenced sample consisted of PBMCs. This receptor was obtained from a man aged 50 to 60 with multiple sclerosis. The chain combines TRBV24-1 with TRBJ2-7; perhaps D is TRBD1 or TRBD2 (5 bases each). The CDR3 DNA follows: TGTGCCACCGAACTAGGGGACGAGCAGTACTTC. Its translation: CATELGDEQYF.